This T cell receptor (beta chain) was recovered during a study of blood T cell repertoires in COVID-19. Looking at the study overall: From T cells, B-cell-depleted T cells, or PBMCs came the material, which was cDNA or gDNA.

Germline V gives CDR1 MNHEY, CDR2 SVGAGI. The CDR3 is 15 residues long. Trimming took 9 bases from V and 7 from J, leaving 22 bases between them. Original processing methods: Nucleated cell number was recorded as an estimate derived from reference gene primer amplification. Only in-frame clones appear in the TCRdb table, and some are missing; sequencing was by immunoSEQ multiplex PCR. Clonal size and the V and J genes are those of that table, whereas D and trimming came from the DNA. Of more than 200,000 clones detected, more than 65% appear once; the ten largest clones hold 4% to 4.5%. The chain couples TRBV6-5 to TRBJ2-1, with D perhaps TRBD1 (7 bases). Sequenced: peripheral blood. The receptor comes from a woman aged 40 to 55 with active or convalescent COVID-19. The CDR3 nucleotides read TGTGCCAGTGAAGGCGGAGGAGGGGGCAAAAATGAGCAGTTCTTC. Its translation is CASEGGGGGKNEQFF.